This TCR beta chain came from a study of blood T cell repertoires in COVID-19 (TCRdb year 2020). For the study in its entirety: Collaborator samples came from the United States, Italy and Spain and covered acute and convalescent phases of COVID-19. Where available, HLA class I and class II types were taken from metadata supplied by the sample provider and were not determined by assay-based typing. A de-identified subject ID, COVID-19 status, age in years and sex were almost always included in the sample metadata. The prospective study material was composed of cDNA or gDNA derived from T cells, B-cell-depleted T cells, or PBMCs. The repertoires were released in a freely available public database meant as a resource for research on the immune response to SARS-CoV-2. The samples were drawn from the first 160 participants of the ongoing ImmuneRACE study and from 950 to 1,500 subjects provided by 6 global collaborators. Deeply sampled blood TCRbeta repertoires from subjects exposed to, actively infected with, or recovered from COVID-19 were included in the dataset.

Participants in the prospective study were aged about 18 to 95 years, lived in some 24 United States geographic areas, and enrolled through a virtual design. In the prospective study, participants were assigned to cohorts based on the clinical history participants reported in a screening survey and a study questionnaire. Each participant in the prospective study had whole blood, serum and a nasopharyngeal or oropharyngeal swab collected by mobile phlebotomists. Participants in the prospective study had the option to provide additional blood draws and questionnaires over a roughly two-month period. Blood samples from the prospective study were shipped frozen or at room temperature prior to DNA extraction. General findings and caveats noted by the study authors: Clinical and demographic metadata were provided uncurated, with the amount varying by source and participant.

Points on this clone: The target of this receptor is not known. The sample holds no much larger clone one base away, and base qualities are not on file.

TCRbeta CDR3 regions were amplified from genomic DNA by means of the immunoSEQ Assay, a bias-controlled multiplex PCR. The paper's data handling went like this. Within the assay, amplification of reference gene primers was used to estimate how many nucleated cells each sample contained. To quantify the absolute abundance of each unique TCRbeta CDR3 rearrangement, sequence reads were collapsed and filtered. For each sample, productive Simpson clonality was calculated by taking the square root of Simpson's diversity index across productive rearrangements. TCRdb mirrors the immuneACCESS table, restricted to in-frame sequences. Some clones are absent from its copies; in checked studies, under half trace to an unresolved V gene, and the reason for the others is unknown. V and J calls and clone size come straight from that table; D and trimming were deduced from the DNA. The sample table holds approximately 180,000 clones, of which less than 85% were seen once. The ten largest clonotypes hold less than 5.5% of the sample.

V loses 3 bases, J loses 0 bases, and the germline ends lie 15 bases apart. The CDR3 covers 16 residues, taking in both the cysteine and the phenylalanine. Only the CDR3 DNA stays, 48 bases, in frame from base 1. According to the germline V gene, CDR1 reads MGHRA and CDR2 reads YSYEKL. The V gene is TRBV4-1 and the J gene is TRBJ2-7, with a tentative D gene TRBD1 over 6 matching bases. The receptor was isolated from a woman aged 55-69 years with acute COVID-19. Sequencing was carried out using PBMCs or T cells enriched from blood (not recorded which). The CDR3 region reads CASSQAQGSSSYEQYF. The DNA sequence is TGCGCCAGCAGCCAGGCACAGGGTTCGAGCTCCTACGAGCAGTACTTC.